This record looks at one TCR beta chain sequence and its context. The antigen it binds to is not known. Per-base qualities were not stored, and no clone one base away is much larger. Including the terminal cysteine and phenylalanine, the CDR3 comprises 16 residues. The CDR3 DNA has 48 bases and is translated from base 1. According to the germline V gene (reference sequence), CDR1 reads SGHNT and CDR2 reads YYREEE. V and J are trimmed by 4 bases and 0 bases, and the gene matches miss 8 bases of the junction. Peripheral blood CD8+ and CD4+ T cells from healthy donors, Susac syndrome patients and multiple sclerosis patients were profiled by high-throughput TCR beta sequencing. Recently defined diagnostic criteria for definite or probable disease were met by the Susac syndrome patients. CD8+ TEMRA cells were enriched by FACS, while bulk CD8+ and CD4+ T cells were purified by magnetic negative isolation. Blood was drawn into EDTA tubes, processed within 24 hours, and PBMCs were isolated by density gradient centrifugation. PBMCs intended for TCR sequencing were cryopreserved in liquid nitrogen and were subsequently thawed in a 37 degrees C water bath. The sorted or isolated CD4+, CD8+ and CD8+ TEMRA cells had a purity of 90% or higher.

RNA was extracted using the RNeasy kit, and roughly 0.5 to 1 microgram was reverse transcribed with random hexamers. The immunoSEQ multiplex PCR assay, covering 54 Vbeta and 13 Jbeta segments, was used to amplify TCR beta CDR3 regions. PCR amplification bias was corrected by using a synthetic template baseline for primer optimization and computational correction. On the authors' methods: Reads were assigned to V, D and J genes according to IMGT and analyzed in immunoSEQ Analyzer, with only productive sequences retained. Clonality was computed as one minus Shannon entropy normalized by log2 of the number of productive unique sequences. For each patient and control, public and private clones were evaluated among the 100 most prevalent clones. Clones were defined as Susac-specific if absent from the healthy and MS cohorts, from 1052 published viral clones and from other ImmuneACCESS disease sequences. TCRdb itself trimmed the public reads at Q25 with fastp, ran MiXCR and retained productive beta chains. Each record represents a unique CDR3 protein, reported with the most common genes and DNA among its rows. The V and J calls, along with clone size, are taken from TCRdb and not from the paper's own processing. The sample data list around 90,000 distinct CDR3 sequences, and roughly 96% of these were observed just once. 0.62% of the sample rests with the top ten.

The sample is drawn from a study of CD8 T cells in Susac syndrome (dated by TCRdb to about 2019). Turning to the overall study: Of the Susac syndrome patients who were sequenced, eight or nine were in clinical remission while six had clinically active disease. Whether CD8+ T cell activation and differentiation in Susac syndrome was antigen driven was tested using repertoire sequencing. Susac syndrome patients were therapy-naive, on corticosteroids (some also receiving IVIg), or on IVIg alone at blood withdrawal. Clonality of the CD8+ T cell repertoire was compared between about a dozen healthy donors, approximately 14 Susac syndrome patients and about 15 multiple sclerosis patients. Overall study results and their limits: The number of individuals in the TCR sequencing and HLA analysis was acknowledged as relatively small. Sixteen and five Susac-specific public clones were found in the total CD8+ and CD8+ TEMRA repertoires, respectively. CD8+ repertoires in Susac syndrome showed clonal expansion, which was highest in CD8+ TEMRA cells and was greater in clinically active patients than in remitting patients.

Recombination joined TRBV5-4 with TRBJ2-3, and 7 junctional nucleotides match TRBD2. Sample: CD8+ T cells from PBMCs. The TCR originated in a human donor with Susac syndrome. The nucleotides read TGTGCCAGCAGCCCCGGCGGGGGAGCTAGCACAGATACGCAGTATTTT. This sequence encodes CASSPGGGASTDTQYF.